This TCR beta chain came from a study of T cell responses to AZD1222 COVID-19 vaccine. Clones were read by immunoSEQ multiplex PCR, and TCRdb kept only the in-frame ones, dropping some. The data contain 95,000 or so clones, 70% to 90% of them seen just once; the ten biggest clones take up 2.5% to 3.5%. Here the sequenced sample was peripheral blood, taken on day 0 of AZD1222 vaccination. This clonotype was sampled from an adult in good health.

The CDR3 protein is CASSESGTGRYAEAFF. CDR3 in DNA: TGTGCCAGCAGTGAATCCGGGACAGGGCGGTACGCTGAAGCTTTCTTT. The chain is built from TRBV6-1 and TRBJ1-1, with TRBD1 identical over 9 bases. Per the germline V gene, CDR1 is MNHNS and CDR2 is SASEGT. This CDR3 region has 16 residues. V trimming: 2 bases; J trimming: 6 bases; junction bases outside the gene matches: 10.